The source of this T cell receptor beta chain is a study of Ad26.COV2.S vaccination and SARS-CoV-2 variants. Data came from immunoSEQ multiplex PCR; TCRdb stores just in-frame clones and leaves some out. Here the sample spans some 300,000 clones, about 82% being singletons. Treatment here: around 19 received Ad26.COV2.S at low or high dose, single or two shots; roughly 5 received placebo; per-sample allocation not given. Specimens were obtained on day 63 following the first vaccine or placebo injection. The V segment lost 6 bases and the J segment 2 bases; nucleotides outside the gene matches: 4. The CDR3 is 14 amino acids. Germline CDR1 MGHRA, CDR2 YSYEKL.

The specimen comprised peripheral blood, sampled in a trial of Ad26.COV2.S vaccine versus placebo. The rearrangement joins TRBV4-1 to TRBJ2-3, with 8 bases that match TRBD1. This sequence originates from a person between 18 and 65 years old who received the Ad26.COV2.S COVID-19 vaccine or a placebo. CDR3 protein: CASRRTGPTDTQYF. CDR3 nucleotide sequence: TGCGCCAGCAGACGGACAGGGCCCACAGATACGCAGTATTTT.